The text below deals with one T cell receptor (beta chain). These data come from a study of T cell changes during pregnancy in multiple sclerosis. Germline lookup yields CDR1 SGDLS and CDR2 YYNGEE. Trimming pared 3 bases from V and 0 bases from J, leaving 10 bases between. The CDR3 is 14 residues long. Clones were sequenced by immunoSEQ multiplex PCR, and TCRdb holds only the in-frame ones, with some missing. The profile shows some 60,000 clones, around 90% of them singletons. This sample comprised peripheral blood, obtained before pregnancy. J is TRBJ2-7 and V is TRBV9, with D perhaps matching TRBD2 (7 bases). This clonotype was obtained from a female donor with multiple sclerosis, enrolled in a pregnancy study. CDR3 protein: CASSARGLSYEQYF. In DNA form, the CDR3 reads TGTGCCAGCAGCGCGCGGGGGCTCTCCTACGAGCAGTACTTC.